One sample yielded the 12 T cell receptor beta chains listed below, sequenced in a study of cytomegalovirus exposure and HLA in healthy donors. The PCR made use of 60 Vbeta and 13 Jbeta primers. TCRdb's table, derived via immunoSEQ multiplex PCR, lists solely in-frame clones and lacks some. The sample shows roughly 50,000 clones, and about 2.5% sits with its ten largest clones. Sequences were obtained from PBMCs. Receptors originate from a female donor in good health and CMV-seronegative.

V is TRBV2 and J is TRBJ2-2; a possible D gene is TRBD1 (5 bases). The CDR3 is 13 amino acids. V lost 4 bases, J lost 5 bases, and 8 bases lay in between. Per the germline V gene, CDR1 is SNHLY and CDR2 is FYNNEI. CDR3 nucleotide sequence: TGTGCCAGCAGTGGACAGACTACCGGGGAGCTGTTTTTT. This sequence encodes CASSGQTTGELFF.

This chain uses TRBV18 with TRBJ1-2; D is unclear. The ends were cut back, 4 bases at V and 2 bases at J, with 14 bases in the middle. The germline gives CDR1 KGHSH, CDR2 LQKENI. The CDR3 length is 15 residues. In nucleotides, the CDR3 is TGTGCCAGCTCACAATCGGACGGACTAAACTATGGCTACACCTTC. It is translated as CASSQSDGLNYGYTF.

The chain joins TRBV25-1 to TRBJ1-2, with 7 nucleotides matching TRBD1. CDR3 length equals 16 residues. V trimming: 2 bases; J trimming: 3 bases; junction bases outside the gene matches: 9. CDR1 MGHDK and CDR2 SYGVNS come from the germline V gene. As DNA, the CDR3 is TGTGCCAGCAGTGAAGGAGGACAGGACGACTACTATGGCTACACCTTC. This gives the protein CASSEGGQDDYYGYTF.

To note about this clone: At one boundary the junction diverges from the germline segment, which might be a read error. The chain combines TRBV29-1 with TRBJ1-2, with D possibly TRBD1 on 5 matching bases. Germline V gene data show CDR1 as SQVTM and CDR2 as ANQGSEA. The length of the CDR3 is 11 residues. In DNA form, the CDR3 reads TGCAGCGTTGAGGGGGGAGATGGCTACTCCTTC. Protein product: CSVEGGDGYSF.

V usage is TRBV4-1 and J usage is TRBJ2-1; TRBD1 might be the D (6 bases). The CDR3 contains 14 residues. V gave up 0 bases and J gave up 7 bases, with 10 bases separating them. CDR1 is MGHRA and CDR2 is YSYEKL in the germline V gene. In DNA, the CDR3 is TGCGCCAGCAGCCAAGATCAGGGGCCAAATGAGCAGTTCTTC. Translated: CASSQDQGPNEQFF.

The V gene is TRBV6-1, the J gene TRBJ2-7; tentatively, D is TRBD1 (5 bases). The CDR3 totals 13 residues. CDR1 MNHNS and CDR2 SASEGT come from the germline V gene. The V and J ends lost 2 bases and 2 bases respectively, with 7 bases between them. CDR3 coding DNA: TGTGCCAGCAGTGAAAGGGGCCCCTACGAGCAGTACTTC. It is translated as CASSERGPYEQYF.

CDR3 DNA sequence: TGCGCCAGCAGCTTGAATTCAGGGCTACGTGCCACTGAAGCTTTCTTT. It yields the protein CASSLNSGLRATEAFF. J is TRBJ1-1 and V is TRBV5-1; D is possibly TRBD1 (5 bases). CDR1 is SGHRS, CDR2 YFSETQ, per germline. V lost 1 base and J 4 bases, leaving 17 bases between the germline ends. The CDR3 covers 16 residues.

This chain joins TRBV19 and TRBJ1-1; a possible D gene is TRBD1 (5 bases). Trimming cost V 3 bases and J 3 bases, with 17 bases left between them. The CDR3 spans 16 residues. Germline V gives CDR1 LNHDA, CDR2 SQIVND (reference sequence). The CDR3 loop is CASSIRGLGEDTEAFF. CDR3 DNA: TGTGCCAGTAGTATTAGGGGCCTAGGGGAGGACACTGAAGCTTTCTTT.

V and J are TRBV4-1 and TRBJ1-5; D ambiguous. This CDR3 region has 15 residues. CDR1 is MGHRA, CDR2 YSYEKL, per germline. The V and J ends lost 1 base and 0 bases respectively, with 7 bases between them. As DNA, the CDR3 is TGCGCCAGCAGCCAAGGAGGTTATAGCAATCAGCCCCAGCATTTT. Translating it yields CASSQGGYSNQPQHF.

A remark on this clone: Relative to the germline gene, one junction end is altered; a read error may explain this. Other DNA sequences within the sample encode an identical CDR3. The rearrangement joins TRBV6-5 to TRBJ1-6; D gene uncertain. This CDR3 spans 14 amino acids. CDR1 and CDR2 from the germline V gene are MNHEY and SVGAGI. Written as DNA, the CDR3 is TGTGCCAGCAGGCGGAGCTCCTATAATTCACCCCTACACTTT. Translating it yields CASRRSSYNSPLHF.

This rearrangement joins TRBV27 to TRBJ1-2, with a tentative D call TRBD1 (5 bases). Between the trimmed V and J ends, which lost 5 bases and 2 bases, there was a span of 9 bases. This CDR3 is 13 amino acids long. Germline-derived CDR1 and CDR2 are MNHEY and SMNVEV (reference sequence). Here the CDR3 DNA reads TGTGCCAGCAGTCCGACAGAGAACTATGGCTACACCTTC. This gives the protein CASSPTENYGYTF.

The CDR3 loop reads CASSRTGGPSYEQYF. The CDR3 DNA reads as TGTGCCAGCAGTCGCACAGGGGGCCCATCCTACGAGCAGTACTTC. V usage is TRBV6-5 and J usage is TRBJ2-7; 9 bases are shared with TRBD1. The CDR3 sequence is 15 residues long. With 5 bases clipped from V and 1 base from J, the junction kept 6 bases outside the gene matches. Per the germline V gene, CDR1 is MNHEY and CDR2 is SVGAGI.